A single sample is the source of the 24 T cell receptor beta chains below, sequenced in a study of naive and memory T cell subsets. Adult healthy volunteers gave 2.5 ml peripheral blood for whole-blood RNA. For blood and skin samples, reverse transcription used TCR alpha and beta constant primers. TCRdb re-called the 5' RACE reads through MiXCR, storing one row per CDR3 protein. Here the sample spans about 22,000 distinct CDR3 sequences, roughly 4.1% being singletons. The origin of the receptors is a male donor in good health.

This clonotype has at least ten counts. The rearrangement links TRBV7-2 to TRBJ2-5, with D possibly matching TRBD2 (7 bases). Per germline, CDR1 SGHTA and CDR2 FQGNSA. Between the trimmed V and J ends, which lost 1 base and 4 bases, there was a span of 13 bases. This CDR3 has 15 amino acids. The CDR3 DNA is TGTGCCAGCAGCTTAGTTTGGGGGGGCGCAGAGACCCAGTACTTC. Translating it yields CASSLVWGGAETQYF.

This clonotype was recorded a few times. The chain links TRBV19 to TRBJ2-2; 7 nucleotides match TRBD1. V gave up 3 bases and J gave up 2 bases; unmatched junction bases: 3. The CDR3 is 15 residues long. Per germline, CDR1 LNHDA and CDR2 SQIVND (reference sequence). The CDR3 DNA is TGTGCCAGTAGTATCATAGGGGGCAACACCGGGGAGCTGTTTTTT. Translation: CASSIIGGNTGELFF.

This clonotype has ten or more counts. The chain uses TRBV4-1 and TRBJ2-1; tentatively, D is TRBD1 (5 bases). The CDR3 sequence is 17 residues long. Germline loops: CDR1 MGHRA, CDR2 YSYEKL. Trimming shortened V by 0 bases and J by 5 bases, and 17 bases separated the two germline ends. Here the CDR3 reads CASSQDSTGPLNNEQFF. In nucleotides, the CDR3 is TGCGCCAGCAGCCAAGATAGCACAGGTCCTTTAAACAATGAGCAGTTCTTC.

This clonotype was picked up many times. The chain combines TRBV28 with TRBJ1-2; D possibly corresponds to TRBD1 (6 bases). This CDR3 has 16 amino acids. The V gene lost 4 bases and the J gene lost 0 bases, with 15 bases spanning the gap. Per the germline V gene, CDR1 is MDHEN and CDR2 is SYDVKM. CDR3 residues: CASSSHGSGANYGYTF. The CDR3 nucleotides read TGTGCCAGCAGTTCCCACGGTTCAGGGGCTAACTATGGCTACACCTTC.

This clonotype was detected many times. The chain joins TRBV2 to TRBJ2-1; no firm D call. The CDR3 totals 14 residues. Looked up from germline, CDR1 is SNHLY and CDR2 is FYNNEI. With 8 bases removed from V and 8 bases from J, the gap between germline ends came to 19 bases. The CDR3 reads CASSQDEDRYEQFF. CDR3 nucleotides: TGTGCCAGCTCCCAGGATGAGGATAGGTATGAGCAGTTCTTC.

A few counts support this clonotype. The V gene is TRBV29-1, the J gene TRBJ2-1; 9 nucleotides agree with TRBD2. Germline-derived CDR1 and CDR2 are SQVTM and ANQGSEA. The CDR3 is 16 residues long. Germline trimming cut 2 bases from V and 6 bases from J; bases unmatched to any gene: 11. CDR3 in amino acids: CSVEFLAGLSGNEQFF. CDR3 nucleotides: TGCAGCGTTGAATTCCTAGCGGGATTATCTGGCAATGAGCAGTTCTTC.

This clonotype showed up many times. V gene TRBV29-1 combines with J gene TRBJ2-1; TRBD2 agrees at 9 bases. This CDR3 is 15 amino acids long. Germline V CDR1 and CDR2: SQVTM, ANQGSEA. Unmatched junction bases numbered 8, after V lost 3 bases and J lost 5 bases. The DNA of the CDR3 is TGCAGCGTTGATGGGGTAGCGGGGGCCGACAATGAGCAGTTCTTC. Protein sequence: CSVDGVAGADNEQFF.

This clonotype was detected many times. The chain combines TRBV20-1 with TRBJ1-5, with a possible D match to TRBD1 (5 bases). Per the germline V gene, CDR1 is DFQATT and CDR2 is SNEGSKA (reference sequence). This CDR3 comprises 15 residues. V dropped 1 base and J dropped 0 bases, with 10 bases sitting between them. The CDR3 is CSARGGFYSNQPQHF. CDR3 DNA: TGCAGTGCTAGAGGGGGCTTTTATAGCAATCAGCCCCAGCATTTT.

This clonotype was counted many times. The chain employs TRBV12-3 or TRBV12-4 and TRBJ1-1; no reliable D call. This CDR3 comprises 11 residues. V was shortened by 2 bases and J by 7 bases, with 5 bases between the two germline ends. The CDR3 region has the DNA TGTGCCAGCAGTTTAAGGGTTGAAGCTTTCTTT. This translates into CASSLRVEAFF.

The CDR3 loop is CASSTRTVQETQYF. DNA of the CDR3: TGTGCCAGCAGTACCCGGACAGTTCAAGAGACCCAGTACTTC. The J gene is TRBJ2-5, the V gene TRBV6-2 or TRBV6-3; weak D call: TRBD1 (6 bases). Germline V gives CDR1 MNHEY, CDR2 SVGEGT. This CDR3 has 14 residues. V gave up 5 bases and J gave up 2 bases, with 12 bases separating them.

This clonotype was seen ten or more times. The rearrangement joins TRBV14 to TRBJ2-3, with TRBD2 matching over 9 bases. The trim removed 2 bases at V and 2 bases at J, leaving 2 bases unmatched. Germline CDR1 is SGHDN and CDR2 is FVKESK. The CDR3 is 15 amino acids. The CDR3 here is CASSQLAGATDTQYF. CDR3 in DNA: TGTGCCAGCAGCCAATTAGCGGGGGCCACAGATACGCAGTATTTT.

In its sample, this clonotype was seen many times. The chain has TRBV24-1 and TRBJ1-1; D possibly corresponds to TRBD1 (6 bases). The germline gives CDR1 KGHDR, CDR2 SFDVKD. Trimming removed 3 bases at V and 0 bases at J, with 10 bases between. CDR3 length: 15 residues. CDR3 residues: CATSDARGLNTEAFF. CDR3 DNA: TGTGCCACCAGTGATGCCAGGGGTCTGAACACTGAAGCTTTCTTT.

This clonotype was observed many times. The CDR3 bases are TGCAGTGCTAGAGTCCCGGGGACCTCCACAGATACGCAGTATTTT. It yields the protein CSARVPGTSTDTQYF. The V and J genes are TRBV20-1 and TRBJ2-3, with D perhaps TRBD1 or TRBD2 (5 bases each). Germline CDR1 reads DFQATT; CDR2 reads SNEGSKA (reference sequence). This CDR3 comprises 15 residues. The V and J ends lost 1 base and 2 bases respectively, with 13 bases between them.

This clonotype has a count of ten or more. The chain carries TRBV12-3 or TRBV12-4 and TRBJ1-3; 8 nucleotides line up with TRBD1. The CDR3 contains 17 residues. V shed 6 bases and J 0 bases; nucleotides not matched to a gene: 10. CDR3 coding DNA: TGTGCCAGCAGAACACGGGACAGGACCTACTCTGGAAACACCATATATTTT. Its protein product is CASRTRDRTYSGNTIYF.

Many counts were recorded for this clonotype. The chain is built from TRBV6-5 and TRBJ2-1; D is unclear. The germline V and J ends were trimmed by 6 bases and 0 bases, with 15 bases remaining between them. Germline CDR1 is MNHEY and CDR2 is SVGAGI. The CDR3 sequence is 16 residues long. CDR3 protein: CASSLYFPSSYNEQFF. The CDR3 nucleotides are TGTGCCAGCAGCCTCTATTTTCCGAGCTCCTACAATGAGCAGTTCTTC.

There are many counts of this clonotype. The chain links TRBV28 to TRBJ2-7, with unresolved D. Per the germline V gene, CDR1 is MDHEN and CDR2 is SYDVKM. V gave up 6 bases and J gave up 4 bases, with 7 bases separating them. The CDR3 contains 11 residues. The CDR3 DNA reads TGTGCCAGCAGCCACCTTTACGAGCAGTACTTC. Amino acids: CASSHLYEQYF. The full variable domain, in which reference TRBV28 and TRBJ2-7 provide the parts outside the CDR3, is DVKVTQSSRYLVKRTGEKVFLECVQDMDHENMFWYRQDPGLGLRLIYFSYDVKMKEKGDIPEGYSVSREKKERFSLILESASTNQTSMYLCASSHLYEQYFGPGTRLTVT.

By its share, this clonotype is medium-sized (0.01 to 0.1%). CDR3 nucleotides: TGCGCCAAGTCCTTGGCGGAGTGGACTAAGGCAGGAGAGACCCAGTACTTC. Its translation: CAKSLAEWTKAGETQYF. This chain joins TRBV10-2 and TRBJ2-5; perhaps TRBD2 as D (6 bases). The germline CDR1 and CDR2 sequences are WSHSY and SAAADI. Trimming removed 10 bases at V and 4 bases at J, with 28 bases between. The CDR3 is 17 residues long.

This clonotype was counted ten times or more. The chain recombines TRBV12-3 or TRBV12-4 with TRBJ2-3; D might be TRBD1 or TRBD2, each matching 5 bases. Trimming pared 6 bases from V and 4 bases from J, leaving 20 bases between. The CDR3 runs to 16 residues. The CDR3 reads CASRFLAGSGADTQYF. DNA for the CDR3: TGTGCCAGCAGGTTCCTAGCAGGGTCAGGCGCAGATACGCAGTATTTT.

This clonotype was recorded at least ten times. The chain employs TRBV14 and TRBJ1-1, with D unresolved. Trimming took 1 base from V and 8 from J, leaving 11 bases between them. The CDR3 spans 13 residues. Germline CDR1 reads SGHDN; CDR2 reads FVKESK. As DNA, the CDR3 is TGTGCCAGCAGCCAAGTCGGAGAGCCCGAAGCTTTCTTT. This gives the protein CASSQVGEPEAFF.

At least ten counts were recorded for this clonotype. The CDR3 DNA sequence: TGTGCCAGCAGGGTCCACGAGCAGTACTTC. It encodes CASRVHEQYF. The gene calls are TRBV2 and TRBJ2-7; D not certain. This CDR3 is built from 10 residues. V was pared by 6 bases and J by 5 bases, with 5 bases between. Per the germline V gene, CDR1 is SNHLY and CDR2 is FYNNEI.

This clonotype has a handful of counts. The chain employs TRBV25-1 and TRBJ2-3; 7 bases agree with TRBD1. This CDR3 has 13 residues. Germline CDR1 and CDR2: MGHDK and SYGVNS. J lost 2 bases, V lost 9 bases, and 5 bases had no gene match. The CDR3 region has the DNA TGTGCCAGTTCCGGGACAGCCACAGATACGCAGTATTTT. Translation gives CASSGTATDTQYF.

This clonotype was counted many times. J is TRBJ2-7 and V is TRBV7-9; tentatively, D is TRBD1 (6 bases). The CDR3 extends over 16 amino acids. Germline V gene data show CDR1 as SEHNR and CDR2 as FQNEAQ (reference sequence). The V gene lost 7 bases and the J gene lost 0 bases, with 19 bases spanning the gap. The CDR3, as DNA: TGTGCCAGCACTAAATCAGGGGCGCCGAGCTCCTACGAGCAGTACTTC. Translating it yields CASTKSGAPSSYEQYF.

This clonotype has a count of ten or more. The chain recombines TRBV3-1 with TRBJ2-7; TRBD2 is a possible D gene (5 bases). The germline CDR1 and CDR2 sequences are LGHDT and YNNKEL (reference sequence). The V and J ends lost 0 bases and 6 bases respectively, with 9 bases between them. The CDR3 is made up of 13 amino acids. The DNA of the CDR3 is TGTGCCAGCAGCCAAGAACGAGGGCTCGAGCAGTACTTC. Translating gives CASSQERGLEQYF.

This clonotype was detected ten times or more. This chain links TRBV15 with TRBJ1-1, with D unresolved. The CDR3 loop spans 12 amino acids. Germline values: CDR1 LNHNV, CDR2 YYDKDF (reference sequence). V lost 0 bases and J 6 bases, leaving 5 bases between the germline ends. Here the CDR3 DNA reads TGTGCCACCAGCAGAGATCTTGCTGAAGCTTTCTTT. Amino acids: CATSRDLAEAFF.